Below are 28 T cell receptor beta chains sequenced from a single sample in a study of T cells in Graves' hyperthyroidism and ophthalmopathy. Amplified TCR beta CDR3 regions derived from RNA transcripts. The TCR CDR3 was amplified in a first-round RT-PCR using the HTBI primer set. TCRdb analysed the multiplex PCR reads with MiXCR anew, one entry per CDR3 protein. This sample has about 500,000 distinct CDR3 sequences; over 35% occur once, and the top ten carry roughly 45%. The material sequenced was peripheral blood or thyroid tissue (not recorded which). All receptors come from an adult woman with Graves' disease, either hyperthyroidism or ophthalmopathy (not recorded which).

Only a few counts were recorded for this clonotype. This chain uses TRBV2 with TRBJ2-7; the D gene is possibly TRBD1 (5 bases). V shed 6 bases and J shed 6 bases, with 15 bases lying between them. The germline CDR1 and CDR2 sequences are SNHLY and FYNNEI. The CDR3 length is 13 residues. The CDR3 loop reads CASRARDLREQYF. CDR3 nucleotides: TGTGCCAGCAGAGCCAGGGATCTACGCGAGCAGTACTTC.

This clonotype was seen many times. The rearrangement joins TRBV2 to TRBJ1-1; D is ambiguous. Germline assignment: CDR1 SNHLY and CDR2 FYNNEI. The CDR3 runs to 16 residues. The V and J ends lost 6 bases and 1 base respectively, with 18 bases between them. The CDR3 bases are TGTGCCAGCAGCGGCGGTCTTGGAGGAGGGAACACTGAAGCTTTCTTT. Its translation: CASSGGLGGGNTEAFF.

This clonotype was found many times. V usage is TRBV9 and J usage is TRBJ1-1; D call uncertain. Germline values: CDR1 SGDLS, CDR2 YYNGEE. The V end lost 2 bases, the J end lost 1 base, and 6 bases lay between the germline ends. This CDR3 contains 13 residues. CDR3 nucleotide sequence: TGTGCCAGCAGCGTTAACAAGAACACTGAAGCTTTCTTT. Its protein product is CASSVNKNTEAFF.

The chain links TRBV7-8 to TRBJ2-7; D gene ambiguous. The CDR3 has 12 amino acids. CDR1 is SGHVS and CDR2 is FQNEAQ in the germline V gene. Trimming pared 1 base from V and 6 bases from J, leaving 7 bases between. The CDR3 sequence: CASSLERAEQYF. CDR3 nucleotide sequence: TGTGCCAGCAGCTTAGAAAGGGCCGAGCAGTACTTC.

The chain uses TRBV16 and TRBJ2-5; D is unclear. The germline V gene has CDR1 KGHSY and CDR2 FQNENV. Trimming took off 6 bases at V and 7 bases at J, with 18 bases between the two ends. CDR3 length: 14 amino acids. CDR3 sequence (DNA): TGTGCCAGCAGTGAATCGGAAGGGTACGGGACCCAGTACTTC. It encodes CASSESEGYGTQYF. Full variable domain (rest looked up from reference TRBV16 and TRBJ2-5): GEEVAQTPKHLVRGEGQKAKLYCAPIKGHSYVFWYQQVLKNEFKFLISFQNENVFDETGMPKERFSAKCLPNSPCSLEIQATKLEDSAVYFCASSESEGYGTQYFGPGTRLLVL.

The CDR3 is CASSSRSVLAGRSTDTQYF. As DNA, the CDR3 is TGTGCCAGCAGCTCCAGGAGTGTCCTAGCGGGTCGGAGCACAGATACGCAGTATTTT. The chain joins TRBV13 to TRBJ2-3; TRBD2 matches at 8 bases. CDR1 is PRHDT, CDR2 FYEKMQ, per germline (reference sequence). With V trimmed by 4 bases and J by 0 bases, 15 bases remained unmatched. The CDR3 is made up of 19 amino acids. The complete variable domain, with remaining parts taken from reference TRBV13 and TRBJ2-3, reads AAGVIQSPRHLIKEKRETATLKCYPIPRHDTVYWYQQGPGQDPQFLISFYEKMQSDKGSIPDRFSAQQFSDYHSELNMSSLELGDSALYFCASSSRSVLAGRSTDTQYFGPGTRLTVL.

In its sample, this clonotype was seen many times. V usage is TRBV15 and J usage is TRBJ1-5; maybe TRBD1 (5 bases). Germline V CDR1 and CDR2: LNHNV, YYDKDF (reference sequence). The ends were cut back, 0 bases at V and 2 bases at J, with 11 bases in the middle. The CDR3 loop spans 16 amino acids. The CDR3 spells CATSRDRASGNQPQHF. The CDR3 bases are TGTGCCACCAGCAGAGACAGGGCGTCGGGCAATCAGCCCCAGCATTTT.

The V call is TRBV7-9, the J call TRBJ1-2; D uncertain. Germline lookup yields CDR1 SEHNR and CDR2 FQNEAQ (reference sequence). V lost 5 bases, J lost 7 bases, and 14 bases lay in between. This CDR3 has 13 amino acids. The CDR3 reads CASSLPGYGGYTF. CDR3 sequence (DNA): TGTGCCAGCAGCCTACCGGGGTATGGTGGCTACACCTTC.

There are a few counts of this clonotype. The CDR3: CSAGDGYTF. The CDR3 nucleotides are TGCAGCGCGGGAGATGGCTACACCTTC. V gene TRBV29-1 combines with J gene TRBJ1-2, with no clear D. The germline CDR1 and CDR2 sequences are SQVTM and ANQGSEA. The CDR3 loop spans 9 amino acids. Trimming took 7 bases from V and 6 from J, leaving 6 bases between them.

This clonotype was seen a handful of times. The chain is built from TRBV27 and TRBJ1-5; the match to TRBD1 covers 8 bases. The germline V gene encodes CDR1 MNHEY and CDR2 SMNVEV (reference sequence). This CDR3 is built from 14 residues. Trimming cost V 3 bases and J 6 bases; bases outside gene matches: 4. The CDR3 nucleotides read TGTGCCAGCAGTTTTACAGGGGGGGGTCAGCCCCAGCATTTT. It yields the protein CASSFTGGGQPQHF.

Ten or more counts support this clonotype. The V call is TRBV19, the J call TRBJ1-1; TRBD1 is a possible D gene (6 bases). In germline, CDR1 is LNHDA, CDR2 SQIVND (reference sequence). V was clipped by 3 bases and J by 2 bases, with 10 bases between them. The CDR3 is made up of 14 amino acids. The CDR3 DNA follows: TGTGCCAGTAGTATTGGACAGAGAAACACTGAAGCTTTCTTT. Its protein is CASSIGQRNTEAFF.

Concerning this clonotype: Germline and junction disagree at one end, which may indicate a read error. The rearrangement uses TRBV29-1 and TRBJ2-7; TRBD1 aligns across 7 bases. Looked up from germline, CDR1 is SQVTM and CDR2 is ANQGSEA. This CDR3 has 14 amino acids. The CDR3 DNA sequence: TGCAGCGTTGTTGACCAGACAGGGACCTACGAGCGGTACTTC. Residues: CSVVDQTGTYERYF.

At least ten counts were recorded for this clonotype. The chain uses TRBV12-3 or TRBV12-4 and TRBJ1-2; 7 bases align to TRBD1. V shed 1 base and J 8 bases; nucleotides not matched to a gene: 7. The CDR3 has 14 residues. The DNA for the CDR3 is TGTGCCAGCAGTTTAGGCCGACAGGGCGACGGCTACACCTTC. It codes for CASSLGRQGDGYTF.

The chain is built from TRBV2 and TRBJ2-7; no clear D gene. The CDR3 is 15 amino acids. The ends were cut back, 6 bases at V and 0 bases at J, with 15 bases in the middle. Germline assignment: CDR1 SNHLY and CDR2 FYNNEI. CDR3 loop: CASSSDGSSSYEQYF. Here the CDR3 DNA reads TGTGCCAGCAGCTCTGACGGATCGAGCTCCTACGAGCAGTACTTC. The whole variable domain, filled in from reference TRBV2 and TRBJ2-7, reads EPEVTQTPSHQVTQMGQEVILRCVPISNHLYFYWYRQILGQKVEFLVSFYNNEISEKSEIFDDQFSVERPDGSNFTLKIRSTKLEDSAMYFCASSSDGSSSYEQYFGPGTRLTVT.

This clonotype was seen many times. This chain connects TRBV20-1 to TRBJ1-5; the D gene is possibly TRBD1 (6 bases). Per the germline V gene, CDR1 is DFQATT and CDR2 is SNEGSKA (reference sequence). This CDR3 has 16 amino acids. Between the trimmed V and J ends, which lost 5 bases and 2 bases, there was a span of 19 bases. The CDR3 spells CSAPRLTGLGNQPQHF. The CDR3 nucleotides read TGCAGTGCTCCCCGATTAACAGGGTTGGGCAATCAGCCCCAGCATTTT.

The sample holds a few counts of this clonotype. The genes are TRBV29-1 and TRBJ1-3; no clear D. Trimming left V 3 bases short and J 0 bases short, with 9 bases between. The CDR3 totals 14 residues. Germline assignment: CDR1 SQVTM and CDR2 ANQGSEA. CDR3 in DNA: TGCAGCGTTGAGGACGAAGTCTCTGGAAACACCATATATTTT. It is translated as CSVEDEVSGNTIYF.

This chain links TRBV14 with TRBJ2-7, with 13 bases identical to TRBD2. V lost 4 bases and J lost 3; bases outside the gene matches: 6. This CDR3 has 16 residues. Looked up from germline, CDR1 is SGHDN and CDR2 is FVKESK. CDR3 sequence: CASSPRTSGSFYEQYF. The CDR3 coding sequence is TGTGCCAGCAGCCCGAGGACTAGCGGGAGCTTCTACGAGCAGTACTTC.

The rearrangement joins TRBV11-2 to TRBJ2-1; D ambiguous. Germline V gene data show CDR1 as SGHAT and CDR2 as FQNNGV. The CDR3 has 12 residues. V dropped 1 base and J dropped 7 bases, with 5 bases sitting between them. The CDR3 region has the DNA TGTGCCAGCAGCTTAGTTGGGAATGAGCAGTTCTTC. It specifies CASSLVGNEQFF.

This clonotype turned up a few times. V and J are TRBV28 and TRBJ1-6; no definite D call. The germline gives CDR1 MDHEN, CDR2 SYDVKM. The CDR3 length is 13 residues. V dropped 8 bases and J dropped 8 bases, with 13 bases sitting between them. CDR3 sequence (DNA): TGTGCCAGCCACCCCCTGCTGGATTCACCCCTCCACTTT. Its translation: CASHPLLDSPLHF.

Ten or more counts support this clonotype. CDR3 region: CASSQFNTGELFF. The DNA for the CDR3 is TGTGCCAGCAGCCAATTTAACACCGGGGAGCTGTTTTTT. V and J are TRBV14 and TRBJ2-2; D remains ambiguous. This CDR3 is built from 13 residues. V was trimmed by 2 bases and J by 2 bases, leaving 3 bases between them. CDR1 is SGHDN, CDR2 FVKESK, per germline.

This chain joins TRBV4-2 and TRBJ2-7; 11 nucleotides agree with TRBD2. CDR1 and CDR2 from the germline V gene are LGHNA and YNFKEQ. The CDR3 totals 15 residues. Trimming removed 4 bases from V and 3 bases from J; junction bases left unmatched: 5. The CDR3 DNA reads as TGTGCCAGCAGCCCGGGACTAGCGGAATACTACGAGCAGTACTTC. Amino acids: CASSPGLAEYYEQYF.

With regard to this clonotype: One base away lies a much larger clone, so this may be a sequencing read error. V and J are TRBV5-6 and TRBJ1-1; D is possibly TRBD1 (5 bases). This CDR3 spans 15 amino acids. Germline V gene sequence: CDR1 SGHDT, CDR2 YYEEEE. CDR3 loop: CVSSLGPDMRTEAFF. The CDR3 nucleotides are TGTGTCAGCAGCTTGGGGCCGGACATGAGAACTGAAGCTTTCTTT.

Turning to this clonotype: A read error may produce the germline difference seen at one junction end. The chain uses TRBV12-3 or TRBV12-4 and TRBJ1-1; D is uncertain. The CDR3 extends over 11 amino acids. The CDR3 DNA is TGTGCCAGCAGTCCCCTGGTGCGCGCTCTCTTT. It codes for CASSPLVRALF.

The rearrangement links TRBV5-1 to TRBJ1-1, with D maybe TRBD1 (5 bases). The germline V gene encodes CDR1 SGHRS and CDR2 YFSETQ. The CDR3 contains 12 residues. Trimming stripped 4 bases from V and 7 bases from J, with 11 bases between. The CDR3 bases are TGCGCCAGCAGCCGGGACGGCCATGAAGCTTTCTTT. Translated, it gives CASSRDGHEAFF.

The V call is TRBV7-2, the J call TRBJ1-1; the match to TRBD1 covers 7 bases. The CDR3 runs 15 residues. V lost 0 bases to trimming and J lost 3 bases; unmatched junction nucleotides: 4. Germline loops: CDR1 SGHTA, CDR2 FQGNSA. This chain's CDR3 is CASSLAGRGYTEAFF. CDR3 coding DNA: TGTGCCAGCAGCTTAGCAGGCAGGGGGTACACTGAAGCTTTCTTT.

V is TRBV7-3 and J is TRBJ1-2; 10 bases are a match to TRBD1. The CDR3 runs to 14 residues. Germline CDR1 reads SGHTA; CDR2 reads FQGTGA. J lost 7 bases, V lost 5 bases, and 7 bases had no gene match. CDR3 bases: TGTGCCAGCAGCGCGACAGGGGGCGGGGGTGGCTACACCTTC. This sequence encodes CASSATGGGGGYTF.

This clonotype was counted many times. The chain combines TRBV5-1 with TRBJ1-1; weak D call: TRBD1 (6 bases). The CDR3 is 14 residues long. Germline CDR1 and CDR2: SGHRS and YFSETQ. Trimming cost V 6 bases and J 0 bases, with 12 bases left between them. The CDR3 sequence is CASTLDSLNTEAFF. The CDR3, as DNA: TGCGCCAGCACGCTGGACAGCCTGAACACTGAAGCTTTCTTT.

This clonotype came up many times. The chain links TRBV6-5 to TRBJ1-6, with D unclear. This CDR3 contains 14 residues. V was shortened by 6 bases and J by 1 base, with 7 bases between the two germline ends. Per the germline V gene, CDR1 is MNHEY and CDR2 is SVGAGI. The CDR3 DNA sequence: TGTGCCAGCAGGGGTATTTCCTATAATTCACCCCTCCACTTT. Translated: CASRGISYNSPLHF.